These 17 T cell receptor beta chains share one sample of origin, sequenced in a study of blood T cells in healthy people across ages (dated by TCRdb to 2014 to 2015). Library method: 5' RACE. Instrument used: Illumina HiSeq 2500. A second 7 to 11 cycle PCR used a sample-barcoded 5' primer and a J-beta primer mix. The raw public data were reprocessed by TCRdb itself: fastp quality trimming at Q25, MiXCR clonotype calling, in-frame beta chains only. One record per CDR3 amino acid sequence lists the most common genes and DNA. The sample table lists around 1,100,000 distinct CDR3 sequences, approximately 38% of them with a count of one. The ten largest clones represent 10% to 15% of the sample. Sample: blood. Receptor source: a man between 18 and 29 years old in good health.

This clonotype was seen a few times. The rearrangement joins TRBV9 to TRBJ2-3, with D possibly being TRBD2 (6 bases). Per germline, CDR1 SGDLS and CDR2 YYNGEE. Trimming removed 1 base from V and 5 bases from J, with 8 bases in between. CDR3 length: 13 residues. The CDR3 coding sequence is TGTGCCAGCAGCGTATCCGGGGGAGATACGCAGTATTTT. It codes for CASSVSGGDTQYF.

CDR3 sequence (DNA): TGCAGTGCCGCAACAGGGAGCGGCTACACCTTC. Its translation is CSAATGSGYTF. J is TRBJ1-2 and V is TRBV20-1, with D perhaps TRBD1 (6 bases). This CDR3 has 11 residues. V was clipped by 6 bases and J by 8 bases, with 13 bases between them. Per germline, CDR1 DFQATT and CDR2 SNEGSKA (reference sequence).

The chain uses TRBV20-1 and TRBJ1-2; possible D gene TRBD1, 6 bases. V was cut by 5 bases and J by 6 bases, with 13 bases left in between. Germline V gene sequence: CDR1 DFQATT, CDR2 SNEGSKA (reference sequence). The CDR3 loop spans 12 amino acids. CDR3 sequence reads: CSAADRFHGYTF. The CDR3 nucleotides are TGCAGTGCTGCAGACAGGTTTCATGGCTACACCTTC.

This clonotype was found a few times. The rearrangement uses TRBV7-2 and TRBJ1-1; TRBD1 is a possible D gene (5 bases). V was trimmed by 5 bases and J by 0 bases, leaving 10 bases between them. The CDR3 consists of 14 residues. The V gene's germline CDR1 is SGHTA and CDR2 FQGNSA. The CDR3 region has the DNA TGTGCCAGCAGCCTGGACACCATGAACACTGAAGCTTTCTTT. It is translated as CASSLDTMNTEAFF.

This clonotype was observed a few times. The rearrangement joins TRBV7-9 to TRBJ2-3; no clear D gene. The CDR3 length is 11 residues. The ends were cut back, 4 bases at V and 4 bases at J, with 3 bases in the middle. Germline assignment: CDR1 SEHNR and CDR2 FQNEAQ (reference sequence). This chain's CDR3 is CASSWADTQYF. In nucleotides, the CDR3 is TGTGCCAGCAGCTGGGCAGATACGCAGTATTTT.

The CDR3 sequence is CASSQDWQSTYYGYTF. The CDR3 coding sequence is TGTGCCAGCAGCCAAGATTGGCAGTCTACCTACTATGGCTACACCTTC. The genes are TRBV14 and TRBJ1-2; D not resolved. V was shortened by 0 bases and J by 3 bases, with 14 bases between the two germline ends. The CDR3 has 16 amino acids. Germline V gene sequence: CDR1 SGHDN, CDR2 FVKESK.

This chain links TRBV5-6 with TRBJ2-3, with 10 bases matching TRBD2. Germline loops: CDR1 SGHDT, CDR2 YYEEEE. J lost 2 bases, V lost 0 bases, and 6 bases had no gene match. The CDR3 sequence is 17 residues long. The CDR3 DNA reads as TGTGCCAGCAGCTTGGCTAGCGGGGGAGGAATCACAGATACGCAGTATTTT. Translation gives CASSLASGGGITDTQYF.

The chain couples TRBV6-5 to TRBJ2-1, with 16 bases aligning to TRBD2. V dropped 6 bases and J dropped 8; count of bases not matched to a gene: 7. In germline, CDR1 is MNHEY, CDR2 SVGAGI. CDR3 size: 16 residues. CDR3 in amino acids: CASSITGTSGGDEQFF. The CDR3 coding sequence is TGTGCCAGCAGCATAACCGGGACTAGCGGGGGGGATGAGCAGTTCTTC.

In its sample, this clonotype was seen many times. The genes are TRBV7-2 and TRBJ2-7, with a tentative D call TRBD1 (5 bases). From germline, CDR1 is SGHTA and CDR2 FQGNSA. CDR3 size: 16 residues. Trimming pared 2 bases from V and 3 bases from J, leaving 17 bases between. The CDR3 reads CASSLQPGHGNYEQYF. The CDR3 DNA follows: TGTGCCAGCAGCTTACAACCCGGACACGGAAACTACGAGCAGTACTTC.

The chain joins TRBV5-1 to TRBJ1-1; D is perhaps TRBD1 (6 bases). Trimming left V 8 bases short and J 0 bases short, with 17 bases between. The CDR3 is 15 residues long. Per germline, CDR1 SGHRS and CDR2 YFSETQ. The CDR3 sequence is CARRGEPGMNTEAFF. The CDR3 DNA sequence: TGCGCCAGAAGGGGGGAGCCGGGAATGAACACTGAAGCTTTCTTT.

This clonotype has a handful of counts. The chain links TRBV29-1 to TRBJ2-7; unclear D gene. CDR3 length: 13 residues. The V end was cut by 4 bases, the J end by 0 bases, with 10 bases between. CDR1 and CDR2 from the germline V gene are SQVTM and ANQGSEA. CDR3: CSVARADSYEQYF. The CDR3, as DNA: TGCAGCGTTGCACGCGCAGACTCCTACGAGCAGTACTTC.

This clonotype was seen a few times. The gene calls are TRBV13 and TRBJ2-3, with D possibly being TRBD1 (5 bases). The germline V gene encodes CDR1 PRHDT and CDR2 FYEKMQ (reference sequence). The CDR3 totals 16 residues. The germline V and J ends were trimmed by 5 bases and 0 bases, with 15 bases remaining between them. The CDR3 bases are TGTGCCAGCAGCCATCGGACACTTTATAGCACAGATACGCAGTATTTT. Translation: CASSHRTLYSTDTQYF.

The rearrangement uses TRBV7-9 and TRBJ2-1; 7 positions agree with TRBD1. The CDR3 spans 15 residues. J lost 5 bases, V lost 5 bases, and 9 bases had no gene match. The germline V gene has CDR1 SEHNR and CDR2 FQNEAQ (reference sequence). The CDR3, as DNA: TGTGCCAGCAGCCCGCGACAGGGTCCCCACAATGAGCAGTTCTTC. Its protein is CASSPRQGPHNEQFF.

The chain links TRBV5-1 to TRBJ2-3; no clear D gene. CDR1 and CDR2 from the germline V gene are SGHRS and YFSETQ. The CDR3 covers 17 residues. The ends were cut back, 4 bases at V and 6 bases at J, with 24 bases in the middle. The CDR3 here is CASSQHQYGFIGDTQYF. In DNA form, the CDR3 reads TGCGCCAGCAGCCAACACCAGTATGGGTTCATTGGTGATACGCAGTATTTT.

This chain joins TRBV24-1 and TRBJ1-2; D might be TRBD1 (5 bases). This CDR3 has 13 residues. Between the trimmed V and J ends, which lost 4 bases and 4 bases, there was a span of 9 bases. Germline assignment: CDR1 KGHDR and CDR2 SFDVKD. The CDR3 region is CATSEGEGYGYTF. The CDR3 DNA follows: TGTGCCACCAGTGAAGGGGAGGGCTATGGCTACACCTTC.

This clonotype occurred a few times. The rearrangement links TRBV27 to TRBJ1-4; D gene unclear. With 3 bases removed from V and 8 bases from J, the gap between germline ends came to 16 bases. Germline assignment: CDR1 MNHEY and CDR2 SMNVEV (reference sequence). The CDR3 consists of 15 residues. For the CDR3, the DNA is TGTGCCAGCAGTTTCACGGGCAGCGTCGGGGAAAAACTGTTTTTT. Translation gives CASSFTGSVGEKLFF.

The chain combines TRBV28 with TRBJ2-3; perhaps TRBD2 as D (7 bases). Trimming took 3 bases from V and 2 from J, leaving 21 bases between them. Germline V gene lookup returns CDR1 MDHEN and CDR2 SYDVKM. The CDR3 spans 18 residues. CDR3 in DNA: TGTGCCAGCAGTTTGAGGGGCTGGCGCGGGGGCTTCACAGATACGCAGTATTTT. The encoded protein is CASSLRGWRGGFTDTQYF.